What follows are 30 T cell receptor beta chains derived from one specimen sequenced in a study of shared clonotypes between healthy human individuals. The naive CD8 subset, CD45RO-negative cells positively selected for CCR7, excluded terminally differentiated effector memory CD45RA+ cells. Clones were sequenced by immunoSEQ multiplex PCR, and TCRdb holds only the in-frame ones, with some missing. The profile shows 760,000 or so clones, just over 95% of them singletons. The sequenced sample consisted of naive CD8+ T cells sorted from blood. All receptors derive from a man in his thirties or forties in good health.

V usage is TRBV15 and J usage is TRBJ2-7; 8 bases fit TRBD2. V lost 8 bases to trimming and J lost 6 bases; unmatched junction nucleotides: 15. Germline assignment: CDR1 LNHNV and CDR2 YYDKDF (reference sequence). The CDR3 length is 15 residues. CDR3 amino acids: CATRILAAAGGEQYF. The CDR3 DNA is TGTGCCACCCGGATACTCGCCGCGGCGGGAGGCGAGCAGTACTTC.

V and J are TRBV6-1 and TRBJ1-3; unclear D gene. The length of the CDR3 is 14 residues. Germline CDR1 and CDR2: MNHNS and SASEGT. V gave up 7 bases and J gave up 3 bases, with 13 bases separating them. CDR3 region: CASKDRVDGNTIYF. DNA for the CDR3: TGTGCCAGCAAAGATCGGGTGGATGGAAACACCATATATTTT.

The V and J genes are TRBV5-6 and TRBJ2-7; weak D call: TRBD2 (6 bases). CDR3 length equals 14 residues. Between the trimmed V and J ends, which lost 4 bases and 6 bases, there was a span of 17 bases. Germline assignment: CDR1 SGHDT and CDR2 YYEEEE. The CDR3 nucleotides read TGTGCCAGCAGCCCGGGACTCTACATAGGCGAGCAGTACTTC. This codes for CASSPGLYIGEQYF. Supplemented by reference TRBV5-6 and TRBJ2-7, the full variable domain reads DAGVTQSPTHLIKTRGQQVTLRCSPKSGHDTVSWYQQALGQGPQFIFQYYEEEERQRGNFPDRFSGHQFPNYSSELNVNALLLGDSALYLCASSPGLYIGEQYFGPGTRLTVT.

This clone was counted once. V gene TRBV11-2 combines with J gene TRBJ2-7; D gene uncertain. V lost 4 bases and J 1 base, leaving 5 bases between the germline ends. Germline V gene sequence: CDR1 SGHAT, CDR2 FQNNGV. The CDR3 extends over 12 amino acids. In DNA form, the CDR3 reads TGTGCCAGCAGCTGGGATTCCTACGAGCAGTACTTC. Protein: CASSWDSYEQYF.

The chain combines TRBV27 with TRBJ2-5; D may match TRBD1 or TRBD2 (5 bases each). The CDR3 runs 15 residues. Germline lookup yields CDR1 MNHEY and CDR2 SMNVEV (reference sequence). The V end lost 6 bases, the J end lost 2 bases, and 16 bases lay between the germline ends. As DNA, the CDR3 is TGTGCCAGCAGCCCGATCGGGGCAGTTCAAGAGACCCAGTACTTC. It specifies CASSPIGAVQETQYF.

Worth noting for this clone: Distinct nucleotide sequences in the sample also encode this CDR3. J is TRBJ2-3 and V is TRBV9; 9 bases line up with TRBD2. CDR1 and CDR2 from the germline V gene are SGDLS and YYNGEE. CDR3 length: 15 residues. Trimming took 0 bases from V and 4 from J; bases not matched to a gene: 3. The DNA of the CDR3 is TGTGCCAGCAGCGTAGGCGGGAGGGCCCCAGATACGCAGTATTTT. Its translation is CASSVGGRAPDTQYF.

The genes are TRBV29-1 and TRBJ1-2; D not resolved. The CDR3 length is 14 residues. Trimming stripped 6 bases from V and 3 bases from J, with 17 bases between. From germline, CDR1 is SQVTM and CDR2 ANQGSEA. The CDR3: CSVTKSTGDYGYTF. CDR3 in DNA: TGCAGCGTCACAAAGTCTACGGGCGACTATGGCTACACCTTC. The complete variable domain, with remaining parts taken from reference TRBV29-1 and TRBJ1-2, reads SAVISQKPSRDICQRGTSLTIQCQVDSQVTMMFWYRQQPGQSLTLIATANQGSEATYESGFVIDKFPISRPNLTFSTLTVSNMSPEDSSIYLCSVTKSTGDYGYTFGSGTRLTVV.

The genes are TRBV2 and TRBJ2-2; D perhaps matches TRBD2 (6 bases). CDR1 SNHLY and CDR2 FYNNEI come from the germline V gene. V lost 3 bases and J lost 3, with 8 bases in between. The CDR3 is 14 residues long. The CDR3 spells CASSEVADTGELFF. CDR3 in DNA: TGTGCCAGCAGTGAGGTAGCGGACACCGGGGAGCTGTTTTTT.

This clone was counted a single time. The gene calls are TRBV6-1 and TRBJ2-1, with D perhaps TRBD2 (5 bases). The germline V gene has CDR1 MNHNS and CDR2 SASEGT. This CDR3 is built from 17 residues. The V and J ends lost 2 bases and 2 bases respectively, with 16 bases between them. The CDR3 spells CASSEWVVAPAYNEQFF. CDR3 bases: TGTGCCAGCAGTGAATGGGTTGTAGCGCCAGCCTACAATGAGCAGTTCTTC.

The CDR3 DNA follows: TGTGCCAGTAGTATCCCGAGGGGCGGGAGAACAGATACGCAGTATTTT. Protein: CASSIPRGGRTDTQYF. The chain couples TRBV19 to TRBJ2-3; 7 bases map to TRBD2. Germline V gene sequence: CDR1 LNHDA, CDR2 SQIVND (reference sequence). J lost 3 bases, V lost 3 bases, and 9 bases had no gene match. The CDR3 spans 16 residues.

The chain is built from TRBV6-4 and TRBJ2-7; D not certain. This CDR3 has 17 residues. The V and J ends lost 8 bases and 3 bases respectively, with 26 bases between them. The germline gives CDR1 MRHNA, CDR2 SNTAGT. The CDR3 DNA sequence: TGTGCCAGCTGGCGCCCTCTCGATAAAGACGGGTTCTACGAGCAGTACTTC. Translation gives CASWRPLDKDGFYEQYF.

The rearrangement links TRBV10-1 to TRBJ2-3; no clear D. Trimming removed 4 bases at V and 10 bases at J, with 15 bases between. The CDR3 length is 13 residues. Per the germline V gene, CDR1 is WNHNN and CDR2 is SYGVQD (reference sequence). In DNA form, the CDR3 reads TGCGCCAGCAGTGCGTCCCAGAGTGGGGCGCAGTATTTT. Amino acid sequence: CASSASQSGAQYF.

The rearrangement links TRBV18 to TRBJ1-1; no reliable D call. This CDR3 has 12 residues. Germline CDR1 reads KGHSH; CDR2 reads LQKENI. The V end lost 3 bases, the J end lost 1 base, and 3 bases lay between the germline ends. The CDR3 sequence: CASSPGNTEAFF. The CDR3 DNA follows: TGTGCCAGCTCACCCGGGAACACTGAAGCTTTCTTT. Looking up the rest from reference TRBV18 and TRBJ1-1 gives the full variable domain: NAGVMQNPRHLVRRRGQEARLRCSPMKGHSHVYWYRQLPEEGLKFMVYLQKENIIDESGMPKERFSAEFPKEGPSILRIQQVVRGDSAAYFCASSPGNTEAFFGQGTRLTVV.

This sequence joins TRBV4-1 and TRBJ1-4; the D is unclear. CDR1 and CDR2 (germline): MGHRA, YSYEKL. The CDR3 spans 13 residues. V was cut by 1 base and J by 5 bases, with 5 bases left in between. The CDR3, as DNA: TGCGCCAGCAGCCAAGCTGCGAATGAAAAACTGTTTTTT. It codes for CASSQAANEKLFF.

The chain couples TRBV6-5 to TRBJ1-5; 8 positions agree with TRBD1. This CDR3 is built from 13 residues. The germline gives CDR1 MNHEY, CDR2 SVGAGI. With V trimmed by 5 bases and J by 7 bases, 4 bases remained unmatched. The CDR3 nucleotides are TGTGCCAGCAGTGGAGGACAGGGCCAGCCCCAGCATTTT. Encoded protein: CASSGGQGQPQHF.

This clone was seen at least ten times. This specimen includes other DNA sequences encoding the same CDR3. CDR3 region: CASSSSYEQYF. CDR3 nucleotides: TGTGCCAGCAGTTCCTCCTACGAGCAGTACTTC. The chain recombines TRBV27 with TRBJ2-7; D call uncertain. Trimming left V 4 bases short and J 0 bases short, with 1 base between. Germline loops: CDR1 MNHEY, CDR2 SMNVEV (reference sequence). CDR3 length: 11 amino acids.

As for this clone: An end of the junction differs from the germline gene, which may be a read error. The chain recombines TRBV2 with TRBJ2-7, with D perhaps matching TRBD1 or TRBD2 (5 bases each). CDR1 is SNHLY and CDR2 is FYNNEI in the germline V gene. CDR3 length: 17 residues. This CDR3 reads CASHGTEVPLTSDEQYF. The CDR3 nucleotides are TGTGCCAGTCACGGGACGGAGGTCCCCCTCACCTCCGACGAGCAGTACTTC.

The chain combines TRBV4-3 with TRBJ2-1; 11 bases agree with TRBD2. The CDR3 runs 18 residues. The junction had 5 bases not matched to a gene; V was cut back by 1 base and J by 0 bases. From germline, CDR1 is LGHNA and CDR2 YSLEER. The CDR3 DNA is TGCGCCAGCAGCCAAGGACTAGCGGGGCAGAGCTCCTACAATGAGCAGTTCTTC. It yields the protein CASSQGLAGQSSYNEQFF.

The chain links TRBV11-3 to TRBJ2-6; D unresolved. The V and J ends lost 1 base and 3 bases respectively, with 7 bases between them. The CDR3 has 15 residues. CDR1 SGHNT and CDR2 YENEEA come from the germline V gene. The CDR3 loop is CASSLGPSGANVLTF. The CDR3 DNA reads TGTGCCAGCAGCTTAGGCCCGAGTGGGGCCAACGTCCTGACTTTC. Supplemented by reference TRBV11-3 and TRBJ2-6, the full variable domain reads EAGVVQSPRYKIIEKKQPVAFWCNPISGHNTLYWYLQNLGQGPELLIRYENEEAVDDSQLPKDRFSAERLKGVDSTLKIQPAELGDSAVYLCASSLGPSGANVLTFGAGSRLTVL.

The chain carries TRBV7-3 and TRBJ2-1; 8 bases align to TRBD2. Germline V gives CDR1 SGHTA, CDR2 FQGTGA. The CDR3 length is 15 residues. Trimming cost V 3 bases and J 6 bases; bases outside gene matches: 7. The CDR3 bases are TGTGCCAGCAGCTTCAGCGGGAGCGGGGTCAATGAGCAGTTCTTC. Protein product: CASSFSGSGVNEQFF.

This chain uses TRBV6-5 with TRBJ2-5, with 9 bases that match TRBD2. This CDR3 contains 16 residues. With V trimmed by 4 bases and J by 5 bases, 11 bases remained unmatched. CDR1 is MNHEY and CDR2 is SVGAGI in the germline V gene. The CDR3 region is CASSFRAGGLQETQYF. CDR3 coding DNA: TGTGCCAGCAGTTTCCGGGCGGGAGGGCTCCAGGAGACCCAGTACTTC.

J is TRBJ2-7 and V is TRBV28; 8 nucleotides align to TRBD2. Germline V gene sequence: CDR1 MDHEN, CDR2 SYDVKM. With 3 bases clipped from V and 0 bases from J, the junction kept 10 bases outside the gene matches. This CDR3 is built from 17 residues. As DNA, the CDR3 is TGTGCCAGCAGTTTGGGACTAGTTCTCGGAATCTCCTACGAGCAGTACTTC. Protein: CASSLGLVLGISYEQYF.

The chain joins TRBV23-1 to TRBJ2-7, with a possible D match to TRBD2 (5 bases). TRBV23-1 is an ORF, and what it does is uncertain. Trimming took off 0 bases at V and 2 bases at J, with 5 bases between the two ends. This CDR3 is 13 amino acids long. The chain's CDR3 is CASSQSGTYEQYF. The CDR3, as DNA: TGCGCCAGCAGTCAATCCGGGACCTACGAGCAGTACTTC.

Written as DNA, the CDR3 is TGTGCCAGCAGTCTGACTAGCGGGGGATACAATGAGCAGTTCTTC. Translated: CASSLTSGGYNEQFF. The V gene is TRBV6-4, the J gene TRBJ2-1; 12 bases map to TRBD2. The germline CDR1 and CDR2 sequences are MRHNA and SNTAGT. This CDR3 contains 15 residues. J lost 4 bases, V lost 5 bases, and 3 bases had no gene match.

CDR3 nucleotides: TGTGCCAGCAGCTTAGTTGGGGGACCCATCTACGAGCAGTACTTC. It yields the protein CASSLVGGPIYEQYF. The chain is built from TRBV7-9 and TRBJ2-7; D is possibly TRBD1 or TRBD2 (5 bases each). The CDR3 is made up of 15 amino acids. The V gene lost 1 base and the J gene lost 3 bases, with 13 bases spanning the gap. Per the germline V gene, CDR1 is SEHNR and CDR2 is FQNEAQ (reference sequence).

The chain links TRBV2 to TRBJ2-3, with 11 bases lining up with TRBD2. CDR1 is SNHLY, CDR2 FYNNEI, per germline. The CDR3 totals 16 residues. V dropped 3 bases and J dropped 3; count of bases not matched to a gene: 5. CDR3 residues: CASSEGLAGGTDTQYF. As DNA, the CDR3 is TGTGCCAGCAGTGAGGGGCTAGCGGGAGGAACAGATACGCAGTATTTT. The entire variable domain, with the rest obtained from reference TRBV2 and TRBJ2-3, is as follows: EPEVTQTPSHQVTQMGQEVILRCVPISNHLYFYWYRQILGQKVEFLVSFYNNEISEKSEIFDDQFSVERPDGSNFTLKIRSTKLEDSAMYFCASSEGLAGGTDTQYFGPGTRLTVL.

Points on this clone: Different DNA sequences within this sample yield the same CDR3. This chain connects TRBV6-5 to TRBJ2-7; D is unresolved. The CDR3 loop spans 11 amino acids. CDR1 is MNHEY, CDR2 SVGAGI, per germline. Trimming pared 6 bases from V and 3 bases from J, leaving 6 bases between. The CDR3 DNA follows: TGTGCCAGCAGCTTGGGCTACGAGCAGTACTTC. Amino acids: CASSLGYEQYF.

This clone was recorded once. The J gene is TRBJ2-3, the V gene TRBV19, with TRBD2 matching over 8 bases. The CDR3 has 14 residues. Unmatched junction bases numbered 4, after V lost 1 base and J lost 7 bases. Germline CDR1 reads LNHDA; CDR2 reads SQIVND (reference sequence). CDR3 amino acids: CASSIAGGPNTQYF. The CDR3 coding sequence is TGTGCCAGTAGTATAGCGGGAGGGCCGAATACGCAGTATTTT.

The chain has TRBV28 and TRBJ1-5; the D gene is possibly TRBD1 (6 bases). The germline V gene encodes CDR1 MDHEN and CDR2 SYDVKM. The CDR3 has 15 residues. Trimming left V 5 bases short and J 7 bases short, with 18 bases between. The CDR3 bases are TGTGCCAGCAGTCGGGCTTCAGGGGCTAAACAGCCCCAGCATTTT. As protein: CASSRASGAKQPQHF.

The gene calls are TRBV7-9 and TRBJ2-3; 9 bases agree with TRBD2. Looked up from germline, CDR1 is SEHNR and CDR2 is FQNEAQ (reference sequence). With V trimmed by 3 bases and J by 0 bases, 1 base remained unmatched. The CDR3 runs to 15 residues. The CDR3 protein is CASSFAGGSTDTQYF. CDR3 coding DNA: TGTGCCAGCAGCTTTGCGGGAGGGAGCACAGATACGCAGTATTTT. Together with reference TRBV7-9 and TRBJ2-3, the CDR3 gives the full variable domain: DTGVSQNPRHKITKRGQNVTFRCDPISEHNRLYWYRQTLGQGPEFLTYFQNEAQLEKSRLLSDRFSAERPKGSFSTLEIQRTEQGDSAMYLCASSFAGGSTDTQYFGPGTRLTVL.